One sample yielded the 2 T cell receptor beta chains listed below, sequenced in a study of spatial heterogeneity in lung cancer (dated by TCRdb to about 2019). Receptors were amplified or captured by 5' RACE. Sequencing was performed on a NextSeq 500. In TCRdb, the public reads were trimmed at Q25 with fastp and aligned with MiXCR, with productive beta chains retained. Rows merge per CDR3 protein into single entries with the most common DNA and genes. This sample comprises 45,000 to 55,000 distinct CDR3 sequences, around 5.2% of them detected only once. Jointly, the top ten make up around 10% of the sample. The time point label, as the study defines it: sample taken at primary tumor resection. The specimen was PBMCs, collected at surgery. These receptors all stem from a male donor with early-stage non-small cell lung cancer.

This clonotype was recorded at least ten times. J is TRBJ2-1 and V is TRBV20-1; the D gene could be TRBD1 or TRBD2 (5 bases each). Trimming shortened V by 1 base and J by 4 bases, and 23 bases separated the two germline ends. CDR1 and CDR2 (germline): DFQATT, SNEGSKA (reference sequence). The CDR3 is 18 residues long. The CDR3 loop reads CSARAPGGAGTWYNEQFF. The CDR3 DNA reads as TGCAGTGCTAGAGCACCGGGTGGGGCGGGCACCTGGTACAATGAGCAGTTCTTC.

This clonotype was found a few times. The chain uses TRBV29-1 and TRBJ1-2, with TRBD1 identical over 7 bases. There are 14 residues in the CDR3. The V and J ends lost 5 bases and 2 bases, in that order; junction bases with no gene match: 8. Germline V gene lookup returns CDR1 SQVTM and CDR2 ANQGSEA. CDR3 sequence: CSVPTGAANYGYTF. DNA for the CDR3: TGCAGCGTTCCTACAGGGGCAGCGAACTATGGCTACACCTTC.